This TCR beta chain was sequenced for a study of neoadjuvant anti-PD-1 for oral cavity cancer. Study overall: Non-progressing patients received a fourth nivolumab dose near day 43, then surgery on days 50-56.

Looked up from germline, CDR1 is SGHRS and CDR2 is YFSETQ. Trimming cost V 0 bases and J 5 bases; bases outside gene matches: 7. The length of the CDR3 is 16 residues. Six replicates per PBMC sample, mostly from 450 to 600 ng of genomic DNA. Method: immunoSEQ multiplex PCR; TCRdb's copy keeps in-frame clones and lacks some. Of roughly 67,000 clones listed, around four fifths are singletons. These newly diagnosed stage II-IVA oral cavity squamous cell carcinoma patients had no prior systemic or radiation treatment. The sample in question was PBMCs, obtained before nivolumab (anti-PD-1) treatment. The chain combines TRBV5-1 with TRBJ2-1, with 8 bases fitting TRBD1. This TCR derives from a person between 40 and 79 years old with oral cavity squamous cell carcinoma. Here the CDR3 DNA reads TGCGCCAGCAGCTTGGGAGGGACAGGTTTTGACAATGAGCAGTTCTTC. Protein sequence: CASSLGGTGFDNEQFF.